This T cell receptor beta chain is drawn from a study of response to subunit inactivated influenza vaccine. TCRdb called the RT-PCR reads again in MiXCR, with one record for every CDR3 protein. The sample records roughly 290,000 distinct CDR3 sequences, roughly 22% being singletons. CDR3 length equals 16 residues. V lost 4 bases, J lost 7 bases, and 11 bases stayed unmatched. Germline assignment: CDR1 MNHEY and CDR2 SVGEGT. In the case of this clonotype: Its specificity is not known.

Broader study findings: Each seasonal influenza vaccination recruits few new T cells, the authors suggested.

The sequenced sample was PBMCs from blood, obtained less than 22 months after vaccination. The TCR originated in a man between 50 and 75 years old who received an inactivated influenza vaccine. The J gene is TRBJ1-5, the V gene TRBV6-2 or TRBV6-3; 9 bases agree with TRBD1. The CDR3 DNA follows: TGTGCCAGCAGTTCCTTAAAGGGACAGGGAGGACAGCCCCAGCATTTT. This encodes CASSSLKGQGGQPQHF.